This T cell receptor (beta chain) derives from a study of T cells in Graves' hyperthyroidism and ophthalmopathy. TCR beta CDR3 region amplification was performed from RNA transcripts. The TCR CDR3 first-round RT-PCR relied on the HTBI primer set. One entry per CDR3 protein, called by TCRdb with MiXCR from the multiplex PCR reads. Of about 59,000 distinct CDR3 sequences listed, approximately 53% are singletons. This CDR3 spans 15 amino acids. Germline assignment: CDR1 LNHNV and CDR2 YYDKDF (reference sequence). The ends lost 0 bases at V and 2 bases at J; junction bases unmatched: 4. By share, this clonotype counts as medium-sized.

This TCR was recovered from a woman in her sixties with Graves' ophthalmopathy. Sequenced input: blood. The V call is TRBV15, the J call TRBJ2-7; 7 bases match TRBD2. The CDR3 here is CATSREGGSAYEQYF. The CDR3 DNA reads TGTGCCACCAGCAGAGAGGGCGGGAGTGCCTACGAGCAGTACTTC.